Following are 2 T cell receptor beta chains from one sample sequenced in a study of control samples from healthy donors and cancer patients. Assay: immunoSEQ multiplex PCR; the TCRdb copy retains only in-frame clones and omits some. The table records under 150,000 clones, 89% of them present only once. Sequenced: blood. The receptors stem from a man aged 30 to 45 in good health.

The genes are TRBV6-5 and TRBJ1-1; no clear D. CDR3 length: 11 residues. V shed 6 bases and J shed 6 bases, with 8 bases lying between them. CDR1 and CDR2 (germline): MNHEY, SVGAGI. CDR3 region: CASRRRSEAFF. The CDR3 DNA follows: TGTGCCAGCAGGAGGAGGTCTGAAGCTTTCTTT.

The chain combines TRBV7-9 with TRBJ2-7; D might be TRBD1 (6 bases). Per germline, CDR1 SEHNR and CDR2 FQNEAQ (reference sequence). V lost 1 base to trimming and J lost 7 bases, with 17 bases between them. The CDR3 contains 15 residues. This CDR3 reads CASSLGWTVGVEQYF. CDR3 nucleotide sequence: TGTGCCAGCAGCTTAGGTTGGACAGTTGGCGTGGAGCAGTACTTC.